This T cell receptor (beta chain) was identified in a study of cytomegalovirus exposure and HLA in healthy donors. Study results and limitations: Analysis was carried out at a later point, and it linked a missense DCLRE1C variant to TCR beta V- and J-gene trimming.

The CDR3 covers 14 residues. The germline CDR1 and CDR2 sequences are MNHEY and SMNVEV (reference sequence). The V end was cut by 6 bases, the J end by 4 bases, with 13 bases between. With 60 Vbeta and 13 Jbeta primers, the PCR was carried out. Measured with immunoSEQ multiplex PCR; TCRdb has only the in-frame clones, and not every one. The sample lists about 140,000 clones, roughly 75% seen once, with about 3% in the top ten. This clone was observed a few times. Its target is unknown. Other DNA variants within this sample encode the same CDR3. The source material was PBMCs. The clonotype originates from a middle-aged man in good health and CMV-seronegative. The chain carries TRBV27 and TRBJ1-5, with D maybe TRBD1 (6 bases). For the CDR3, the DNA is TGTGCCAGCAGCCAGGGTAGGGGGAATCAGCCCCAGCATTTT. Its translation: CASSQGRGNQPQHF.